These T cell receptor beta chains were read from a single sample in a study of cytomegalovirus exposure and HLA in healthy donors. This table comes from immunoSEQ multiplex PCR, and its TCRdb copy is limited to in-frame clones, with some not included. The sample includes 150,000 to 200,000 clones, 80% of them seen just once. Sequences were obtained from PBMCs. These receptors were collected from a man between 25 and 39 years old in good health and CMV-seronegative. The CDR3 runs from the conserved cysteine through the conserved F or W. The D gene is left open where the match is weak. Clone size is given for some rows only: seen once, a few or many times, or a class if the clone is expanded.

j_gene,d_gene,v_gene,abundance,CDR3aa,CDR3nt
TRBJ2-1,TRBD2,TRBV9,.,CASSVGLAGEGEQFF,TGTGCCAGCAGCGTAGGACTAGCGGGAGAAGGTGAGCAGTTCTTC
TRBJ2-1,TRBD2,TRBV13,few,CASGPLTSGRDEQFF,TGTGCCAGCGGTCCGTTGACTAGCGGCAGGGATGAGCAGTTCTTC
TRBJ2-7,.,TRBV5-6,.,CASSFIQGSWEQYF,TGTGCCAGCAGCTTTATCCAGGGCTCCTGGGAGCAGTACTTC
TRBJ1-5,.,TRBV21-1,once,CASRCPGQVDQPQHF,TGTGCCAGCCGCTGCCCGGGACAGGTCGATCAGCCCCAGCATTTT
TRBJ1-2,TRBD1,TRBV5-1,.,CASRLTGAHRYGYTF,TGCGCCAGCAGGCTAACAGGGGCCCATCGCTATGGCTACACCTTC
TRBJ2-7,TRBD2,TRBV27,.,CASSLLPGGQMYEQYF,TGTGCCAGCAGTTTATTACCGGGGGGGCAAATGTACGAGCAGTACTTC
TRBJ1-3,.,TRBV21-1,.,CASSKQGNLNTIYF,TGTGCCAGCAGCAAGCAGGGCAATTTGAACACCATATATTTT
TRBJ1-5,.,TRBV7-3,.,CASSLIIPQRSNQPQHF,TGTGCCAGCAGCTTAATAATCCCTCAACGGAGCAATCAGCCCCAGCATTTT
TRBJ2-5,.,TRBV4-3,.,CASSQEGRGRGETQYF,TGCGCCAGCAGCCAAGAGGGCAGGGGAAGAGGGGAGACCCAGTACTTC
TRBJ2-1,TRBD2,TRBV27,once,CASSLAGVPYNEQFF,TGTGCCAGCAGTTTGGCGGGAGTCCCTTACAATGAGCAGTTCTTC
TRBJ2-6,.,TRBV19,once,CASIGGSGANVLTF,TGTGCCAGTATTGGCGGCTCTGGGGCCAACGTCCTGACTTTC
TRBJ2-2,TRBD2,TRBV9,.,CATSRGGPNTGELFF,TGTGCCACCTCCCGGGGGGGTCCGAACACCGGGGAGCTGTTTTTT
TRBJ1-1,.,TRBV10-3,.,CAISESGADAEAFF,TGTGCCATCAGTGAGTCGGGGGCAGACGCTGAAGCTTTCTTT
TRBJ2-3,.,TRBV4-1,.,CASSQDWGDDTQYF,TGCGCCAGCAGCCAAGATTGGGGGGACGATACGCAGTATTTT
TRBJ2-1,TRBD2,TRBV7-8,.,CASSLGRGTTPSLSYNEQFF,TGTGCCAGCAGCTTAGGCCGGGGGACTACTCCCTCCTTGTCCTACAATGAGCAGTTCTTC
TRBJ2-7,TRBD1,TRBV28,.,CASRELTGFHGEQYF,TGTGCCAGCAGGGAGTTGACAGGGTTTCACGGCGAGCAGTACTTC
TRBJ2-1,.,TRBV11-2,once,CASRGPIGNEQFF,TGTGCCAGCAGGGGGCCCATCGGGAATGAGCAGTTCTTC
TRBJ1-1,.,TRBV7-9,.,CASSSHSGEAEAFF,TGTGCCAGCAGCTCCCACTCGGGTGAGGCTGAAGCTTTCTTT
TRBJ2-7,.,TRBV7-3,.,CASSSSRGNYEQYF,TGTGCCAGCAGCTCCTCTAGGGGCAACTACGAGCAGTACTTC
TRBJ1-1,TRBD1,TRBV6-6,few,CASSYSTGAGAFF,TGTGCCAGCAGTTACTCGACAGGGGCCGGAGCTTTCTTT
TRBJ2-5,TRBD1,TRBV5-6,.,CASSLGTGQVRETQYF,TGTGCCAGCAGCTTGGGAACGGGACAGGTGAGGGAGACCCAGTACTTC
TRBJ2-5,.,TRBV5-8,.,CASSRVIQETQYF,TGTGCCAGCAGCCGCGTAATCCAAGAGACCCAGTACTTC
TRBJ2-3,.,TRBV30,.,CAWSVRGIRTDTQYF,TGTGCCTGGAGTGTACGGGGGATTCGCACAGATACGCAGTATTTT
TRBJ2-2,.,TRBV10-1,few,CASSEAAGELFF,TGCGCCAGCAGTGAAGCGGCCGGGGAGCTGTTTTTT
TRBJ2-3,.,TRBV5-1,once,CASSFRGVGTDTQYF,TGCGCCAGCAGCTTCAGGGGAGTCGGCACAGATACGCAGTATTTT
TRBJ2-7,TRBD1,TRBV9,once,CASSAWGTGPFGEQYF,TGTGCCAGCAGCGCCTGGGGGACAGGTCCCTTTGGCGAGCAGTACTTC
TRBJ2-7,.,TRBV19,.,CASTLGAGPVYEQYF,TGTGCCAGTACCCTGGGGGCAGGGCCCGTCTACGAGCAGTACTTC
TRBJ1-2,.,TRBV30,.,CAWSVQGRRGYTF,TGTGCCTGGAGTGTGCAGGGGCGAAGGGGCTACACCTTC
TRBJ2-2,TRBD2,TRBV5-1,.,CASSLASGATGELFF,TGCGCCAGCAGCTTGGCGAGCGGGGCCACCGGGGAGCTGTTTTTT
TRBJ2-1,.,TRBV19,.,CASSIGAFRAQFF,TGTGCCAGTAGTATTGGGGCCTTCAGGGCCCAGTTCTTC
TRBJ2-2,TRBD2,TRBV5-1,.,CASSLWTSGRTGELFF,TGCGCCAGCAGCTTATGGACTAGCGGGAGAACCGGGGAGCTGTTTTTT
TRBJ2-1,.,TRBV7-8,.,CASSLRESSYNEQFF,TGTGCCAGCAGCTTACGGGAGAGTTCCTACAATGAGCAGTTCTTC
TRBJ1-1,.,TRBV29-1,.,CSVEVAGLYTEAFF,TGCAGCGTTGAAGTAGCAGGGTTATACACTGAAGCTTTCTTT
TRBJ2-7,.,TRBV19,.,CASSIAGTNEQYF,TGTGCCAGTAGTATCGCAGGGACAAACGAGCAGTACTTC
TRBJ1-2,TRBD1,TRBV27,.,CASSLDRAGGYTF,TGTGCCAGCAGTTTGGACAGGGCTGGCGGCTACACCTTC
TRBJ2-1,TRBD2,TRBV27,.,CASSPFPAGGYNEQFF,TGTGCCAGCAGTCCGTTCCCCGCGGGGGGTTACAATGAGCAGTTCTTC
TRBJ2-7,TRBD2,TRBV5-1,few,CASSPIHVGLAGVGSYEQYF,TGCGCCAGCAGCCCAATCCACGTGGGACTAGCGGGAGTAGGGTCCTACGAGCAGTACTTC
TRBJ1-2,TRBD1,TRBV6-5,once,CASSFKGGLSGYTF,TGTGCCAGCAGCTTTAAAGGGGGCTTAAGTGGCTACACCTTC
TRBJ1-5,.,TRBV4-3,.,CASSQVDGQPQHF,TGCGCCAGCAGCCAAGTAGATGGTCAGCCCCAGCATTTT
TRBJ1-3,.,TRBV7-6,.,CASSSNRASGNTIYF,TGTGCCAGCAGCTCCAACAGGGCCTCTGGAAACACCATATATTTT
TRBJ2-7,.,TRBV7-8,.,CASSLARQIYEQYF,TGTGCCAGCAGCTTAGCTAGACAGATCTACGAGCAGTACTTC
TRBJ2-7,TRBD2,TRBV6-5,.,CASSYSTAGVVEQYF,TGTGCCAGCAGTTACTCGACGGCGGGGGTGGTCGAGCAGTACTTC
TRBJ2-2,.,TRBV30,.,CAWLLTNPGELFF,TGTGCCTGGCTCCTTACTAATCCCGGGGAGCTGTTTTTT
TRBJ1-1,TRBD1,TRBV19,.,CASTGTGQEAFF,TGTGCCAGTACCGGGACAGGGCAGGAAGCTTTCTTT
TRBJ2-5,.,TRBV15,.,CATSPRQVGVGTQYF,TGTGCCACCAGCCCTCGACAGGTTGGGGTGGGGACCCAGTACTTC
TRBJ2-7,.,TRBV13,few,CASSLTGVGGFEQYF,TGTGCCAGCAGCTTAACGGGGGTCGGTGGTTTCGAGCAGTACTTC
TRBJ2-1,TRBD2,TRBV7-3,.,CASSLAGTEWVNEQFF,TGTGCCAGCAGTCTAGCGGGAACAGAGTGGGTAAATGAGCAGTTCTTC
TRBJ2-7,.,TRBV6-5,.,CASSYVAGVFYEQYF,TGTGCCAGCAGTTACGTCGCAGGGGTCTTCTACGAGCAGTACTTC
TRBJ1-6,.,TRBV30,once,CAWKGQSVSPLHF,TGTGCCTGGAAAGGACAGTCGGTTTCACCCCTCCACTTT
TRBJ1-1,TRBD1,TRBV5-6,.,CASSLMGDRGKEAFF,TGTGCCAGCAGCTTGATGGGGGACAGGGGCAAGGAAGCTTTCTTT
TRBJ2-5,TRBD1,TRBV28,.,CASSFWTGPQETQYF,TGTGCCAGCAGTTTTTGGACAGGGCCCCAAGAGACCCAGTACTTC
TRBJ2-7,.,TRBV7-9,few,CASSDNYEQYF,TGTGCCAGCAGCGACAACTACGAGCAGTACTTC
TRBJ1-3,.,TRBV11-2,.,CASSLAPAGVANTIYF,TGTGCCAGCAGCTTAGCCCCGGCAGGGGTGGCGAACACCATATATTTT
TRBJ2-2,.,TRBV27,.,CASSPLTPFGGGRTGELFF,TGTGCCAGCAGTCCACTTACGCCTTTTGGGGGAGGAAGAACCGGGGAGCTGTTTTTT
TRBJ2-7,.,TRBV11-2,.,CASSLGSGELYEQYF,TGTGCCAGCAGCTTGGGTTCCGGGGAGTTGTACGAGCAGTACTTC
TRBJ1-2,TRBD1,TRBV6-1,few,CASSEDRRGYTF,TGTGCCAGCAGTGAGGACAGGCGGGGCTACACCTTC
TRBJ1-2,.,TRBV6-5,.,CASSLGTASYGYTF,TGTGCCAGCAGCCTCGGGACTGCCTCCTATGGCTACACCTTC
TRBJ1-5,.,TRBV5-6,.,CASSSTGPSSNQPQHF,TGTGCCAGCAGCTCTACAGGGCCCTCAAGCAATCAGCCCCAGCATTTT
TRBJ2-7,.,TRBV1,.,CTSSQDRRSGTGASYEQYF,TGCACCAGCAGCCAAGATAGAAGATCGGGGACAGGGGCCTCCTACGAGCAGTACTTC